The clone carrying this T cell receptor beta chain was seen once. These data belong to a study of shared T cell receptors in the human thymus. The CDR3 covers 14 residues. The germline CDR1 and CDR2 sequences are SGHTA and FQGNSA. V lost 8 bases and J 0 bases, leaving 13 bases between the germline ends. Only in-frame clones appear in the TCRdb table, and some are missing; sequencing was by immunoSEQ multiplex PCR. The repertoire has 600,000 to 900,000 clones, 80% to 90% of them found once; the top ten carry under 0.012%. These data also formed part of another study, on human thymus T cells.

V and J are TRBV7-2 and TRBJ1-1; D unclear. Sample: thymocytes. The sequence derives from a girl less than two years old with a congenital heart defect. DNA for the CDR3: TGTGCCAGCCGTAGACGGGGAATGAACACTGAAGCTTTCTTT. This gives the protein CASRRRGMNTEAFF.